Listed here is a single TCR beta chain. No antigen is known for it. The sample holds no much larger clone one base away, and base qualities are not on file. Unmatched junction bases come to 8, with V trimmed by 7 bases and J by 0 bases. The CDR3 measures 17 amino acids from cysteine to phenylalanine. Just CDR3 DNA is preserved here, 51 bases in frame from base 1. As encoded in the germline V gene, CDR1 is SQVTM while CDR2 is ANQGSEA. This sample was included in a study of cytomegalovirus exposure and HLA in healthy donors (dated by TCRdb to about 2017). Background on the whole study: The 666 repertoires of the first cohort and the 110 or so validation repertoires were produced on the same platform, according to a later analysis. The study aimed to test whether signatures of past pathogen exposure could be identified by cataloging public T cell receptors. In addition to the first cohort of 650 to 750 subjects, a separate validation cohort of about 120 different subjects was used. High-throughput TCR immunosequencing, statistical association of individual TCRs with disease status, and machine learning were combined to predict cytomegalovirus infection status. The full study reports these points: The study listed over 150 TCR beta chains as associated with cytomegalovirus. The authors suggested that the approach could potentially be generalized to other disease states and immunological phenotypes. The classifier was reported to diagnose cytomegalovirus status with high specificity and sensitivity in both the original cohort and the validation cohort. In vitro tests confirmed that a few of the cytomegalovirus-associated TCR beta chains recognize cytomegalovirus antigens. The validation cohort had no HLA typing available for a later analysis, so co-occurrence within that cohort was assessed over all 130 or so repertoires. Most TCR sequences were observed very rarely across donors, whereas some public TCRs were present in many individuals. Subsequent analysis determined that TCRs grouped into clusters in the first cohort also showed a tendency toward co-occurrence across the 90 to 150 validation repertoires, and 90% to 95% of cluster scores exceeded 0.

Library preparation used the immunoSEQ multiplex PCR assay. For the original study's pipeline: A statistical classification framework was developed to diagnose cytomegalovirus status using the catalog of TCR beta chain sequences. Drawn from immuneACCESS, this table holds only the in-frame rearrangements with V and J called that TCRdb kept. Clones are partly lost; checked studies trace under half to an unresolved V gene and leave the rest unexplained. From that table come the V and J calls and clone size; the DNA was used to work out D and trimming. For this sample the table gives about 66,000 clones, of which 97% were detected only once. The ten largest clones capture around 1.5% of the sample. The donors belonged to the validation cohort of approximately 130 subjects, which was separate from the roughly 700-subject first cohort.

This TCR came from a woman between 18 and 30 years old in good health and CMV-seropositive. The chain links TRBV29-1 with TRBJ2-3, and 15 junctional nucleotides match TRBD2. The sequenced sample was PBMCs. In nucleotides, the sequence is TGCAGCGCAACGAAGGGACTAGCGGGAGGTAGCACAGATACGCAGTATTTT. It translates to CSATKGLAGGSTDTQYF.